The next 9 T cell receptor beta chains were all read from a single sample in a study of cytomegalovirus exposure and HLA in healthy donors. 13 Jbeta primers and 60 Vbeta primers were used for the PCR. Measured with immunoSEQ multiplex PCR; TCRdb has only the in-frame clones, and not every one. The table shows about 170,000 clones, with approximately 70% occurring only once. Sequencing input: PBMCs. The receptors stem from a woman between 18 and 29 years old in good health and CMV-seropositive.

Note on this clone: At one end the junction does not follow the germline gene, possibly because of a read error. This chain joins TRBV7-9 and TRBJ1-1; D gene unclear. CDR1 and CDR2 (germline): SEHNR, FQNEAQ (reference sequence). The CDR3 spans 13 residues. The CDR3 region has the DNA TGTTCCAGCAGCTTCTCAGGGAACACTGAAGCTTTCTTT. This sequence encodes CSSSFSGNTEAFF.

This chain links TRBV5-1 with TRBJ2-1; possibly TRBD2 for D (7 bases). This CDR3 contains 16 residues. In germline, CDR1 is SGHRS, CDR2 YFSETQ. V was cut by 5 bases and J by 5 bases, with 20 bases left in between. The CDR3 reads CASSRLPGGLDNEQFF. The CDR3, as DNA: TGCGCCAGCAGTCGTCTTCCGGGGGGCCTCGACAATGAGCAGTTCTTC.

As concerns this clone: A read error may produce the germline difference seen at one junction end. The chain has TRBV7-9 and TRBJ2-7, with TRBD1 as a possible D gene (5 bases). The CDR3 contains 12 residues. The germline gives CDR1 SEHNR, CDR2 FQNEAQ (reference sequence). The CDR3 spells CSSSSDNYEQYF. In DNA, the CDR3 is TGTTCCAGCAGCTCGGACAACTACGAGCAGTACTTC.

The rearrangement joins TRBV30 to TRBJ1-1; D might be TRBD1 (6 bases). The V end was cut by 4 bases, the J end by 2 bases, with 8 bases between. Germline CDR1 and CDR2: GTSNPN and SVGIG (reference sequence). This CDR3 comprises 12 residues. CDR3 sequence reads: CAWKDSNTEAFF. CDR3 nucleotide sequence: TGTGCCTGGAAGGACAGCAACACTGAAGCTTTCTTT.

CDR3 region: CASSSVRNEKLFF. In nucleotides, the CDR3 is TGCGCCAGCAGCTCCGTTCGGAATGAAAAACTGTTTTTT. V usage is TRBV5-1 and J usage is TRBJ1-4; D not certain. The CDR3 loop spans 13 amino acids. Trimming took off 3 bases at V and 5 bases at J, with 8 bases between the two ends. Germline CDR1 is SGHRS and CDR2 is YFSETQ.

The chain uses TRBV6-5 and TRBJ1-6, with TRBD1 matching over 8 bases. Germline CDR1 and CDR2: MNHEY and SVGAGI. J gave up 6 bases and V 8 bases, and 3 bases lay outside the gene matches. There are 13 residues in the CDR3. This chain's CDR3 is CASRQGRNSPLHF. The CDR3 DNA sequence: TGTGCCAGCCGACAGGGGCGTAATTCACCCCTCCACTTT.

The V gene is TRBV28, the J gene TRBJ1-6, with D uncertain. The ends were cut back, 4 bases at V and 8 bases at J, with 9 bases in the middle. The CDR3 is made up of 13 amino acids. Germline V gene sequence: CDR1 MDHEN, CDR2 SYDVKM. CDR3 bases: TGTGCCAGCAGTTCACTAGTGGATTCACCCCTCCACTTT. Protein: CASSSLVDSPLHF.

The chain links TRBV7-2 to TRBJ1-6, with 7 nucleotides matching TRBD1. With 2 bases clipped from V and 6 bases from J, the junction kept 1 base outside the gene matches. Germline V CDR1 and CDR2: SGHTA, FQGNSA. The CDR3 loop spans 14 amino acids. CDR3 DNA sequence: TGTGCCAGCAGCTTACAGGGGGGTAATTCACCCCTCCACTTT. It is translated as CASSLQGGNSPLHF.

The CDR3 sequence is CAILPGQGSNEQFF. The DNA of the CDR3 is TGTGCCATCCTTCCGGGACAGGGTAGTAATGAGCAGTTCTTC. This chain uses TRBV10-3 with TRBJ2-1, with 9 bases aligning to TRBD1. The CDR3 length is 14 residues. The germline CDR1 and CDR2 sequences are ENHRY and SYGVKD. The ends lost 8 bases at V and 7 bases at J; junction bases unmatched: 9.